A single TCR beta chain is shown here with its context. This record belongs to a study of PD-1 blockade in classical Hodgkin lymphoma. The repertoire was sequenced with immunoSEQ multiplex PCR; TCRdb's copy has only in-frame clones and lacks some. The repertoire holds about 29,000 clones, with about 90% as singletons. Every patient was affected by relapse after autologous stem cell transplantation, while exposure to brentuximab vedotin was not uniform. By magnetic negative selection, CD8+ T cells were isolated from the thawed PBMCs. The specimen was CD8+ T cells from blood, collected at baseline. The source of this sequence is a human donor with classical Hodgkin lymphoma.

Here the CDR3 DNA reads TGTGCCAGCAGCTTAGGGGGACGGTTGAACACTGAAGCTTTCTTT. This translates into CASSLGGRLNTEAFF. The chain uses TRBV7-9 and TRBJ1-1; maybe TRBD1 (5 bases). Germline V gene sequence: CDR1 SEHNR, CDR2 FQNEAQ (reference sequence). Between the trimmed V and J ends, which lost 1 base and 0 bases, there was a span of 9 bases. The CDR3 has 15 amino acids.